The sequence of this TCR beta chain was determined in a study of cytomegalovirus exposure and HLA in healthy donors. Study-wide results and limits: Researchers catalogued approximately 170 TCR beta chains as cytomegalovirus-associated.

Use of 60 Vbeta and 13 Jbeta primers characterized the PCR. TCRdb's copy holds only in-frame clones and misses some; the assay was immunoSEQ multiplex PCR. Of a few hundred thousand clones in the sample, around nine tenths were seen once. The germline V gene encodes CDR1 WSHSY and CDR2 SAAADI. The CDR3 consists of 14 residues. Trimming removed 6 bases from V and 5 bases from J; junction bases left unmatched: 6. Turning to this clone: Its target is not known.

This chain connects TRBV10-2 to TRBJ1-4; 7 positions agree with TRBD1. This sequence was found in a woman between 18 and 30 years old in good health and CMV-seronegative. Sequenced material: PBMCs. CDR3 DNA sequence: TGCGCCAGCAGCACAGGGGCAGGAAATGAAAAACTGTTTTTT. Its translation is CASSTGAGNEKLFF.